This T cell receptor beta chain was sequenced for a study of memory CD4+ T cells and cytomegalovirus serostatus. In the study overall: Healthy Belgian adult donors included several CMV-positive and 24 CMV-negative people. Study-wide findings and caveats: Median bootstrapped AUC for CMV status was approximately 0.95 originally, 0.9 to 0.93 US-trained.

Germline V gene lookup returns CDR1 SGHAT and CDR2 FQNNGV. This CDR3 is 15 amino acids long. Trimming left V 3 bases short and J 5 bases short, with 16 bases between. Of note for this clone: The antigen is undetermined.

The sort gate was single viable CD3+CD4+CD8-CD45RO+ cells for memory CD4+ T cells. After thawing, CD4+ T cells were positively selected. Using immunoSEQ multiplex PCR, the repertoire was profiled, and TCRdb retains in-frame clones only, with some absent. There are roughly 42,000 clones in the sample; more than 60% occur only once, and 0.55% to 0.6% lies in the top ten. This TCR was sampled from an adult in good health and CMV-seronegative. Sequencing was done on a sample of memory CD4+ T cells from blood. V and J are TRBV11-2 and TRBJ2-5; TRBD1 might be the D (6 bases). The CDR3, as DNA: TGTGCCAGCAGCTTCCGAATACAGGGTAGTGAGACCCAGTACTTC. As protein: CASSFRIQGSETQYF.